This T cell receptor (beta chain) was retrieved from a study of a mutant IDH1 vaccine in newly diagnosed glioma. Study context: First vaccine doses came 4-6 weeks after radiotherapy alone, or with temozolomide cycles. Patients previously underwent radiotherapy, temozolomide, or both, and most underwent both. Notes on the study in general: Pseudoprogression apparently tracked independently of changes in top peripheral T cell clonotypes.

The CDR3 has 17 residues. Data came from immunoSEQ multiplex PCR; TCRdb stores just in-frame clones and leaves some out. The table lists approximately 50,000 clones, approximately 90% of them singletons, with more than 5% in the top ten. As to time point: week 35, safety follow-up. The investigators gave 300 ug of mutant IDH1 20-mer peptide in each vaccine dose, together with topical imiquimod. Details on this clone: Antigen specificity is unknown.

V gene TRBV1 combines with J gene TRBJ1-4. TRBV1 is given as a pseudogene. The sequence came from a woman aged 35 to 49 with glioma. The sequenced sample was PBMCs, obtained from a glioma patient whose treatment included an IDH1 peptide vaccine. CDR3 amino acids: CTSSQEPGREGREKLFF. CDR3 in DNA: TGCACCAGCAGCCAAGAGCCCGGCAGGGAGGGTAGGGAAAAACTGTTTTTT.